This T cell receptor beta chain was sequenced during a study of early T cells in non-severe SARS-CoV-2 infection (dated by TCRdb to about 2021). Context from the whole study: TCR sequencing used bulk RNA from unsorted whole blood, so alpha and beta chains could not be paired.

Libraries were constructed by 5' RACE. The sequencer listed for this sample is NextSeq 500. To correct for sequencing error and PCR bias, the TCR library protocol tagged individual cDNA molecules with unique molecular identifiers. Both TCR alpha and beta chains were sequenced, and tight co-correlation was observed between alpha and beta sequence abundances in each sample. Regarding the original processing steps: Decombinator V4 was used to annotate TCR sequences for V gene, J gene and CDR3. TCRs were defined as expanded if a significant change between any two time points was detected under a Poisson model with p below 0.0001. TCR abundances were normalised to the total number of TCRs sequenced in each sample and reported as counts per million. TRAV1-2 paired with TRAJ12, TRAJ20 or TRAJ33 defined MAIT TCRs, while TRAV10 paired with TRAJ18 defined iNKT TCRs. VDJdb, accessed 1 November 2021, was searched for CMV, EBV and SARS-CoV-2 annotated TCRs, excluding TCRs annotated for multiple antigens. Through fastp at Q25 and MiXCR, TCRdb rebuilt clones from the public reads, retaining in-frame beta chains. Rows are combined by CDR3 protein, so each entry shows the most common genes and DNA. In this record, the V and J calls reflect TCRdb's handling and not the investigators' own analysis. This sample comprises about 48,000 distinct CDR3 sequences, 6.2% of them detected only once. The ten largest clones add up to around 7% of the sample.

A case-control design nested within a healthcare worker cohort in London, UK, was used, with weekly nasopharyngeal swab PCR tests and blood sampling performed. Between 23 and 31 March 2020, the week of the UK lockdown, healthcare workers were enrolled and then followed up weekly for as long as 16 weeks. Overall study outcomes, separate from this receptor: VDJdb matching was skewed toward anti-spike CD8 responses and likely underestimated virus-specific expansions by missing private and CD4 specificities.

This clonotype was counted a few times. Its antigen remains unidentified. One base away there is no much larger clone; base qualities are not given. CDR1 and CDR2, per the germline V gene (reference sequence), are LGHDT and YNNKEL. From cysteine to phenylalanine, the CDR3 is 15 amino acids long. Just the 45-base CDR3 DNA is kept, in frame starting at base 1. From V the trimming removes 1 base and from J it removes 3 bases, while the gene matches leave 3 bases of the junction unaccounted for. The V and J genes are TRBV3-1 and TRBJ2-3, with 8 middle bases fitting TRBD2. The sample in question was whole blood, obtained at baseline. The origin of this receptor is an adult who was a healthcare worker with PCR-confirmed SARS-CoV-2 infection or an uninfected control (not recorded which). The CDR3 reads CASSQAGGRTDTQYF. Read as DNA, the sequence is TGTGCCAGCAGCCAAGCGGGAGGGAGGACAGATACGCAGTATTTT.